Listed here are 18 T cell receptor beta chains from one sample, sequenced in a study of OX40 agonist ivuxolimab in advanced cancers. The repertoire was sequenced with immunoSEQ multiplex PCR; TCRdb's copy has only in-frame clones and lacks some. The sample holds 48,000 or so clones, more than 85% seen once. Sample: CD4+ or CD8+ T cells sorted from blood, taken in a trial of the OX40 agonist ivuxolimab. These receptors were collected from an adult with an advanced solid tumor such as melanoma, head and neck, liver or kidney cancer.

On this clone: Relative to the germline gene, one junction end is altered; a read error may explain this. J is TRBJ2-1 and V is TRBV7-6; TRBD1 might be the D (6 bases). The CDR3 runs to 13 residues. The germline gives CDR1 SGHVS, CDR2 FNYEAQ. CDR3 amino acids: CAGSSGHLNEQFF. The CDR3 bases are TGTGCCGGCAGCTCGGGACACCTCAATGAGCAGTTCTTC.

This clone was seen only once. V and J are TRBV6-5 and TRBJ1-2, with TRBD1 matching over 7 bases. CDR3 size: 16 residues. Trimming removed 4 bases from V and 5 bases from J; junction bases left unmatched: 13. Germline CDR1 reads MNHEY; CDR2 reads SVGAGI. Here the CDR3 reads CASSSTNTVTGYGYTF. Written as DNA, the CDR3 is TGTGCCAGCAGTTCGACGAACACAGTGACAGGGTATGGCTACACCTTC.

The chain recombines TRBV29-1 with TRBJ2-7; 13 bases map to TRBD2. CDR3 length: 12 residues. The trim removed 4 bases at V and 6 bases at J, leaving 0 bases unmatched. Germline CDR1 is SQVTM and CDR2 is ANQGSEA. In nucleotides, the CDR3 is TGCAGCGTTGGGACTAGCGGGAGCGAGCAGTACTTC. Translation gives CSVGTSGSEQYF.

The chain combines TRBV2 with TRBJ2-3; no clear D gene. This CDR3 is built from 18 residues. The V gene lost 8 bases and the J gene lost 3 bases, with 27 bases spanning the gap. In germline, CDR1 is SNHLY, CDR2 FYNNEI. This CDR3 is CASFVRTGGSLGTDTQYF. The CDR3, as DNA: TGTGCCAGCTTCGTGAGGACGGGTGGGTCGCTGGGGACAGATACGCAGTATTTT.

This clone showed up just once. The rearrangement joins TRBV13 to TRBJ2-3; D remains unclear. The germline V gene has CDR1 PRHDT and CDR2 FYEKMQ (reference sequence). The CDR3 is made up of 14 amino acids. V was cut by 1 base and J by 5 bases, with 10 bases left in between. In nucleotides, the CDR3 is TGTGCCAGCAGCTTAGTAGGGTTCGAAGATACGCAGTATTTT. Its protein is CASSLVGFEDTQYF.

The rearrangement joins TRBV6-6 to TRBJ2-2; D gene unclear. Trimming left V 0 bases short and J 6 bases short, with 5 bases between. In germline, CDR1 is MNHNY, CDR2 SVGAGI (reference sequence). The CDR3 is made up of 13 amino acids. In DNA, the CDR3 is TGTGCCAGCAGTTACTCGACTTCCGGGGAGCTGTTTTTT. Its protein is CASSYSTSGELFF.

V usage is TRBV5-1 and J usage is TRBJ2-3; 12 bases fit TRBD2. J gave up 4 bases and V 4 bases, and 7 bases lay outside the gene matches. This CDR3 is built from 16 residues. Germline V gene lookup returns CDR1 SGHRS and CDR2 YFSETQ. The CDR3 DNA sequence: TGCGCCAGCAGCCCGAAGGCTAGCGGGGGGGCAGATACGCAGTATTTT. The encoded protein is CASSPKASGGADTQYF.

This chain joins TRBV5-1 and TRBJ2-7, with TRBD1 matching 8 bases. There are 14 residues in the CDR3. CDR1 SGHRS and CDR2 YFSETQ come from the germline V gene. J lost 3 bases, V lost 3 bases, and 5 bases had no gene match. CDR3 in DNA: TGCGCCAGCAGCTCAGGGGGCTTCGGCTACGAGCAGTACTTC. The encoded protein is CASSSGGFGYEQYF.

The CDR3 loop is CATPSGGGRETQYF. The CDR3, as DNA: TGTGCCACCCCAAGCGGGGGAGGTCGCGAGACCCAGTACTTC. The rearrangement links TRBV2 to TRBJ2-5; 8 bases align to TRBD2. The CDR3 runs to 14 residues. CDR1 SNHLY and CDR2 FYNNEI come from the germline V gene. Trimming cost V 10 bases and J 5 bases; bases outside gene matches: 12.

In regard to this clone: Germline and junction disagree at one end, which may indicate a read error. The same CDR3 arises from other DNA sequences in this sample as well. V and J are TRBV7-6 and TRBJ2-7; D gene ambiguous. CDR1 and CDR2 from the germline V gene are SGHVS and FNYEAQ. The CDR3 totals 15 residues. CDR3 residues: CASSLAPTASYEQYF. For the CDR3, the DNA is TGTGCCAGCAGCTTAGCGCCAACGGCCTCCTACGAACAGTACTTC.

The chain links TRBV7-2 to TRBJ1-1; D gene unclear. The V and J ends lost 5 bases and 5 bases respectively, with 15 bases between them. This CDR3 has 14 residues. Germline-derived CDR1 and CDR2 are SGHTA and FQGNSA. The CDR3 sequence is CASSLRRVPTEAFF. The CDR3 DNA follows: TGTGCCAGCAGCCTTAGGAGGGTTCCAACTGAAGCTTTCTTT.

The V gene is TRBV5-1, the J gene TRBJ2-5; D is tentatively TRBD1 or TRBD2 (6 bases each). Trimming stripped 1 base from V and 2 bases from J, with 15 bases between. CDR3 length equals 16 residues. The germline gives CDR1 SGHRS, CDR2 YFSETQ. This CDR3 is CASSLSGAGEQETQYF. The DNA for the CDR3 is TGCGCCAGCAGCTTGTCGGGGGCCGGGGAACAAGAGACCCAGTACTTC. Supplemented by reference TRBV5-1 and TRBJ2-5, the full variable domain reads KAGVTQTPRYLIKTRGQQVTLSCSPISGHRSVSWYQQTPGQGLQFLFEYFSETQRNKGNFPGRFSGRQFSNSRSEMNVSTLELGDSALYLCASSLSGAGEQETQYFGPGTRLLVL.

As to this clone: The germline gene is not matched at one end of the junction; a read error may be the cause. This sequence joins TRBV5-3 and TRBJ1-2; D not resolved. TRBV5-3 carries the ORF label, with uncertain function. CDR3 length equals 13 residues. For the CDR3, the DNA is TGTGCCAGCAGCTTCGACGGATCCTATGGCTACACCTTC. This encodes CASSFDGSYGYTF.

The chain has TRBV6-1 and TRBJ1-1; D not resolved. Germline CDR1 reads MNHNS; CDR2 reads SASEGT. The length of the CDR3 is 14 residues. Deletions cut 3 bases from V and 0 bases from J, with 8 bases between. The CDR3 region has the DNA TGTGCCAGCAGTGACCCCACCATGAACACTGAAGCTTTCTTT. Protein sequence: CASSDPTMNTEAFF.

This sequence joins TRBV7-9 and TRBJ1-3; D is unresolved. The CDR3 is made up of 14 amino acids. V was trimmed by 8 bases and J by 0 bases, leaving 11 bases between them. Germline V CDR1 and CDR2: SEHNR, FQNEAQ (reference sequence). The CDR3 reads CASSRRNSGNTIYF. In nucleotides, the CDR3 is TGTGCCAGCTCCCGACGGAACTCTGGAAACACCATATATTTT.

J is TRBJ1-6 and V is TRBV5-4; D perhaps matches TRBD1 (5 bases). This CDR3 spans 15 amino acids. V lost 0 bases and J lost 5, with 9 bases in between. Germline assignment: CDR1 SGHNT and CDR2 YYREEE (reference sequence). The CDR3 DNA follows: TGTGCCAGCAGCTTGGGGGGGGTTCATAATTCACCCCTCCACTTT. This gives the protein CASSLGGVHNSPLHF.

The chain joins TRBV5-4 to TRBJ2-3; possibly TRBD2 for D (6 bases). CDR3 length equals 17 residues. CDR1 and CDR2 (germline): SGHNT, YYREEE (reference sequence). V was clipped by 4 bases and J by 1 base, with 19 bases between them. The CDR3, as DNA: TGTGCCAGCAGCCCGGGTGGGCGGGGCCCTGGCACAGATACGCAGTATTTT. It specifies CASSPGGRGPGTDTQYF.

Here the CDR3 DNA reads TGCAGCGTTGGGTGGGACTACGAGCAGTACTTC. Encoded protein: CSVGWDYEQYF. The chain joins TRBV29-1 to TRBJ2-7; the D is unclear. Germline V lookup: CDR1 SQVTM, CDR2 ANQGSEA. CDR3 size: 11 residues. V was pared by 4 bases and J by 3 bases, with 7 bases between.